This TCR beta chain was retrieved from a study of spatial heterogeneity in lung cancer (dated by TCRdb to the late 2010s). Study-level background: Beta-chain transcripts were consistently detected in greater numbers than alpha-chain transcripts, which likely reflected higher beta-chain transcript abundance. In tumor regions, TCR transcript counts showed a strong correlation with a T cell transcriptional module score from matched bulk RNA-seq. In the raw uncorrected reads, each unique combination of TCR and UMI appeared more than ten times on average. In non-small cell lung cancer, the study quantitatively compared TCR alpha and beta repertoires across several tumor regions, matched nontumor lung, and blood. TCR repertoire features were related to nonsynonymous mutation counts determined by whole-exome sequencing of tumor tissue. Both alpha and beta chains were TCR-sequenced in samples taken at surgery, namely 220 tumor regions, more than 62 matched nontumor lung samples and 56 PBMC samples. What the authors observed across the whole study: Counts of ubiquitous and regional expanded TCRs correlated with counts of ubiquitous and regional nonsynonymous mutations, respectively. The tumor nonsynonymous mutation count correlated with the number of expanded alpha and beta TCRs within the tumor. Confirming at a functional level the hypothesis that regional TCRs recognize regional mutations was considered to require additional single-cell paired TCR alpha and beta sequencing. TCR-seq coverage of tumor T cells was estimated to be only 6% to 7.5% for alpha chains and around 13% for beta chains.

CDR1 and CDR2 are read off the germline V gene (reference sequence) as DFQATT and SNEGSKA. V ends up 5 bases short and J 2 bases short, with an unmatched junction base count of 11. CDR3 length: 15 amino acids, cysteine to phenylalanine. CDR3 DNA is the only sequence kept; it has 45 bases, read in frame from the first base. This clonotype was counted only a few times. What this receptor recognizes is not known. No base-level quality is on record; no much larger clone is a single base apart. According to the study, the label for this sample's time point signals: sample taken at primary tumor resection. The donors were some 72 patients from the lung TRACERx cohort who had early-stage, untreated non-small cell lung cancer. TCR sequencing used whole RNA extracted from tumor and nontumor lung tissue, or from cryopreserved PBMC samples, without cell sorting. Only patients with enough RNA available from two or more tumor regions were chosen for TCR sequencing. Before being selected, tumor and adjacent nontumor lung specimens were reviewed by a lung pathologist.

Libraries were constructed by 5' RACE. Sequencing was performed on a NextSeq 500. In the TCR library protocol, a unique molecular identifier was attached to each TCR cDNA molecule so that PCR and sequencing errors could be corrected. In the authors' own workflow: Decombinator tools were used for TCR identification, UMI-based error correction and CDR3 extraction. TCRs above a frequency of 2 per 1,000, corresponding to the top 1% of the tumor frequency distribution, were defined as expanded. Expanded tumor TCRs were classed as regional if statistically deemed absent (corrected P<0.05) from at least one tumor region, otherwise ubiquitous. Each repertoire was subsampled 100 times to 5,000 TCRs, after which Renyi diversity was computed with the R vegan package. CDR3 similarity networks were built from amino acid triplet string-kernel similarity, with CDR3s being connected when pairwise similarity was above 0.82. The public sequencing data were trimmed at Q25 with fastp and processed into clonotypes with MiXCR by TCRdb, which kept only in-frame beta chains. Here each entry gathers all rows of one CDR3 protein and keeps the most common genes and DNA. The V and J calls come from TCRdb's annotation, not from the publication. The sample table contains more than 9,000 distinct CDR3 sequences; only one count was recorded for over 7% of them. The top ten hold under 25% of the sample.

The sample consisted of lung tumor tissue, taken at surgery. The TCR was taken from a male donor with early-stage non-small cell lung cancer. The V gene is TRBV20-1 and the J gene is TRBJ2-7; 8 central bases correspond to TRBD1. The DNA reads TGCAGTGCTTTTCTGTTACAGGGGGGAACCTACGAGCAGTACTTC. Its translation is CSAFLLQGGTYEQYF.